This T cell receptor beta chain emerged from a study of immune evolution from preneoplasia to lung adenocarcinoma. Sequenced by immunoSEQ multiplex PCR; TCRdb stores in-frame clones only, minus some. The repertoire holds about 6,100 clones, with 80% as singletons. Comment on this clone: What it recognizes is unknown.

Study observations and caveats: Top clone share appeared to fall from AAH through AIS, MIA, adenocarcinoma.

The sequence was obtained from a person between 50 and 69 years old with lung adenocarcinoma. The sequencing input was FFPE minimally invasive lung adenocarcinoma tissue.

CDR3 in DNA: TGTGCCAGCGGACGACAGGGAGGATACTACGAGCAGTACTTC. Its translation: CASGRQGGYYEQYF. The chain carries TRBV7-2 and TRBJ2-5; the D gene is possibly TRBD1 (7 bases). The DNA end lines up better with TRBJ2-7; the J call may be wrong. This CDR3 region has 14 residues. Germline CDR1 is SGHTA and CDR2 is FQGNSA.